This T cell receptor beta chain appears in the sequencing data of a study of T cell responses to AZD1222 COVID-19 vaccine. The method was immunoSEQ multiplex PCR; TCRdb's version includes in-frame clones alone and lacks a portion of them. This sample has some 150,000 clones, with approximately 94% found just once. Trimming removed 3 bases from V and 5 bases from J, with 11 bases in between. The CDR3 is made up of 15 amino acids. CDR1 KGHSH and CDR2 LQKENI come from the germline V gene. This chain joins TRBV18 and TRBJ1-6, with TRBD1 as a possible D gene (5 bases). This specimen was peripheral blood, taken on day 0 of AZD1222 vaccination. The TCR sequence derives from an adult in good health. The CDR3 here is CASSPRPGHNSPLHF. The CDR3 bases are TGTGCCAGCTCACCCAGACCAGGGCATAATTCACCCCTCCACTTT.